This T cell receptor beta chain was sequenced during a study of blood T cell repertoires in COVID-19. Sequenced by immunoSEQ multiplex PCR; TCRdb stores in-frame clones only, minus some. Found here are about 240,000 clones, roughly 80% of them singletons; the top ten hold over 3.5%. The length of the CDR3 is 17 residues. Trimming cost V 1 base and J 2 bases, with 16 bases left between them. Germline loops: CDR1 LGHNA, CDR2 YSLEER. Sample: peripheral blood. This rearrangement joins TRBV4-3 to TRBJ2-3, with a tentative D call TRBD1 (6 bases). The TCR originated in a woman in her 70s with acute or convalescent COVID-19. The chain's CDR3 is CASSQGIGQRHTDTQYF. Written as DNA, the CDR3 is TGCGCCAGCAGCCAAGGCATCGGACAGCGACACACAGATACGCAGTATTTT.